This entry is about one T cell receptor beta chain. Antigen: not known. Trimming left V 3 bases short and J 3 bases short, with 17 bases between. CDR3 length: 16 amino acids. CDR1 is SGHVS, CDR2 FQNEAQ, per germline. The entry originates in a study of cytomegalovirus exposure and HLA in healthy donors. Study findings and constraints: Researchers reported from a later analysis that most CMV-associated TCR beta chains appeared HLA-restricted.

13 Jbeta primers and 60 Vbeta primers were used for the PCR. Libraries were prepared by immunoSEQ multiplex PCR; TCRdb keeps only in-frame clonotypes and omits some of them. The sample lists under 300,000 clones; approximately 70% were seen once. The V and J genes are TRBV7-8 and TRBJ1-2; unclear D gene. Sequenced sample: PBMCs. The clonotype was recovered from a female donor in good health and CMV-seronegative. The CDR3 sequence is CASSFPTVKVDYGYTF. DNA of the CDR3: TGTGCCAGCAGCTTTCCCACGGTTAAAGTCGACTATGGCTACACCTTC. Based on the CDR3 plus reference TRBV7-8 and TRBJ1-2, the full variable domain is GAGVSQSPRYKVAKRGQDVALRCDPISGHVSLFWYQQALGQGPEFLTYFQNEAQLDKSGLPSDRFFAERPEGSVSTLKIQRTQQEDSAVYLCASSFPTVKVDYGYTFGSGTRLTVV.